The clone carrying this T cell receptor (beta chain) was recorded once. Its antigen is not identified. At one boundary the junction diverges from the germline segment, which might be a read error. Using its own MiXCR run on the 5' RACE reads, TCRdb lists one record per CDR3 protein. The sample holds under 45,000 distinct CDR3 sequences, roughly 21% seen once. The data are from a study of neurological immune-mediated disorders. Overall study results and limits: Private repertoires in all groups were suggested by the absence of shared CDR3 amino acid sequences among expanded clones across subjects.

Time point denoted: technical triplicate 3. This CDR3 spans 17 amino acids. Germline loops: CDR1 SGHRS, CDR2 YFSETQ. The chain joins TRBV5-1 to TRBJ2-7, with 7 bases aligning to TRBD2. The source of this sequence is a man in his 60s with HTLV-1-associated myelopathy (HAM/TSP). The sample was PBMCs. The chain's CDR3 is CASSLGPSGRTTYEHYF. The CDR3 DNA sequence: TGCGCCAGCAGCTTGGGTCCTAGCGGCAGGACTACTTACGAGCATTACTTC.